Below are 17 T cell receptor beta chains sequenced from a single sample in a study of T-cell reconstitution after alpha-beta-depleted transplantation in children. Library preparation (for TCRbeta) was performed with unique molecular identifiers. TCRdb re-called the PCR reads with MiXCR, one entry per CDR3 protein. The repertoire has more than 150,000 distinct CDR3 sequences, roughly 6.8% of them found once; the top ten carry around 2.7%. The sequencing used PBMCs from the stem cell graft donor, collected from the stem cell graft. These TCRs come from a human donor who donated a stem cell graft to a child with Wiskott-Aldrich syndrome.

In its sample, this clonotype was seen many times. The chain links TRBV14 to TRBJ2-1, with 7 bases aligning to TRBD1. The V gene end was trimmed by 1 base and the J gene end by 3 bases; junction bases not matched to a gene: 6. Germline values: CDR1 SGHDN, CDR2 FVKESK. The CDR3 is 16 residues long. The CDR3 region has the DNA TGTGCCAGCAGCCAAGGAAGGGGGCTAAACTACAATGAGCAGTTCTTC. This encodes CASSQGRGLNYNEQFF.

This clonotype came up many times. V is TRBV28 and J is TRBJ1-2, with a possible D match to TRBD1 (5 bases). The CDR3 length is 13 residues. Germline-derived CDR1 and CDR2 are MDHEN and SYDVKM. V shed 5 bases and J shed 8 bases, with 15 bases lying between them. Here the CDR3 reads CASSTPGNRGYTF. In nucleotides, the CDR3 is TGTGCCAGCAGTACCCCGGGTAACAGGGGCTACACCTTC.

This clonotype was counted ten times or more. The chain is built from TRBV12-3 or TRBV12-4 and TRBJ1-6; perhaps TRBD1 as D (5 bases). The CDR3 has 14 residues. Between the trimmed V and J ends, which lost 5 bases and 4 bases, there was a span of 9 bases. CDR3 bases: TGTGCCAGCAGTCCTTGGGGGTATAATTCACCCCTCCACTTT. As protein: CASSPWGYNSPLHF.

This clonotype has at least ten counts. This sequence joins TRBV5-1 and TRBJ2-6; no definite D call. Deletions cut 0 bases from V and 2 bases from J, with 3 bases between. Looked up from germline, CDR1 is SGHRS and CDR2 is YFSETQ. CDR3 length equals 14 residues. CDR3: CASSLAAGANVLTF. DNA for the CDR3: TGCGCCAGCAGCTTGGCGGCTGGGGCCAACGTCCTGACTTTC. The full variable domain, in which reference TRBV5-1 and TRBJ2-6 provide the parts outside the CDR3, is KAGVTQTPRYLIKTRGQQVTLSCSPISGHRSVSWYQQTPGQGLQFLFEYFSETQRNKGNFPGRFSGRQFSNSRSEMNVSTLELGDSALYLCASSLAAGANVLTFGAGSRLTVL.

This rearrangement joins TRBV7-2 to TRBJ1-4, with 7 positions matching TRBD1. The germline CDR1 and CDR2 sequences are SGHTA and FQGNSA. J lost 8 bases, V lost 5 bases, and 5 bases had no gene match. This CDR3 comprises 13 residues. In DNA form, the CDR3 reads TGTGCCAGCAGCCCCCAGGGGGGGGAAAAACTGTTTTTT. The encoded protein is CASSPQGGEKLFF.

This clonotype was counted many times. V usage is TRBV12-3 or TRBV12-4 and J usage is TRBJ2-1; possible D gene TRBD2, 6 bases. V was clipped by 3 bases and J by 7 bases, with 16 bases between them. There are 15 residues in the CDR3. CDR3 in DNA: TGTGCCAGCAGTTTTACGGGGGATCGAGAGAATGAGCAGTTCTTC. It translates to CASSFTGDRENEQFF.

The table lists this clonotype with many counts. The chain carries TRBV29-1 and TRBJ1-2; D may be TRBD1 (5 bases). CDR3 size: 14 residues. Trimming took off 1 base at V and 4 bases at J, with 13 bases between the two ends. Germline V gene lookup returns CDR1 SQVTM and CDR2 ANQGSEA. The CDR3 DNA is TGCAGCGTTGAAGGTCCGGGGGTCTCCTATGGCTACACCTTC. Its protein product is CSVEGPGVSYGYTF.

This clonotype was detected many times. The rearrangement links TRBV10-1 to TRBJ2-1; tentatively, D is TRBD2 (7 bases). The V and J ends lost 8 bases and 0 bases respectively, with 14 bases between them. This CDR3 is built from 15 residues. CDR1 and CDR2 (germline): WNHNN, SYGVQD (reference sequence). The CDR3 loop reads CASGGGPGSYNEQFF. The CDR3 nucleotides are TGCGCCAGCGGGGGGGGCCCGGGCTCCTACAATGAGCAGTTCTTC.

This clonotype was detected ten times or more. The CDR3 is CATSRVRKGSDEQFF. Here the CDR3 DNA reads TGTGCCACCAGCAGAGTTCGTAAGGGTAGTGATGAGCAGTTCTTC. This rearrangement joins TRBV15 to TRBJ2-1; D ambiguous. V was cut by 1 base and J by 8 bases, with 15 bases left in between. The CDR3 length is 15 residues. Per germline, CDR1 LNHNV and CDR2 YYDKDF (reference sequence). The whole variable domain, remainder taken from reference TRBV15 and TRBJ2-1, is DAMVIQNPRYQVTQFGKPVTLSCSQTLNHNVMYWYQQKSSQAPKLLFHYYDKDFNNEADTPDNFQSRRPNTSFCFLDIRSPGLGDTAMYLCATSRVRKGSDEQFFGPGTRLTVL.

In its sample, this clonotype was seen many times. This chain joins TRBV20-1 and TRBJ2-1, with 12 bases fitting TRBD2. The ends lost 2 bases at V and 4 bases at J; junction bases unmatched: 3. Germline assignment: CDR1 DFQATT and CDR2 SNEGSKA (reference sequence). The CDR3 consists of 15 residues. Written as DNA, the CDR3 is TGCAGTGCTAGACTAGCGGGGGGGCGGTACAATGAGCAGTTCTTC. Translating it yields CSARLAGGRYNEQFF.

This clonotype was picked up many times. The genes are TRBV7-9 and TRBJ1-5; tentatively, D is TRBD1 (6 bases). Germline V gene data show CDR1 as SEHNR and CDR2 as FQNEAQ (reference sequence). The CDR3 is 14 amino acids. Trimming stripped 3 bases from V and 4 bases from J, with 10 bases between. In DNA form, the CDR3 reads TGTGCCAGCAGCTTCGGAGGACAGAATCAGCCCCAGCATTTT. This encodes CASSFGGQNQPQHF.

In this sample, this clonotype turned up many times. The V and J genes are TRBV5-1 and TRBJ2-1, with D unclear. Germline lookup yields CDR1 SGHRS and CDR2 YFSETQ. The length of the CDR3 is 15 residues. The germline V and J ends were trimmed by 0 bases and 1 base, with 8 bases remaining between them. The CDR3 sequence: CASSLEAVSYNEQFF. For the CDR3, the DNA is TGCGCCAGCAGCTTGGAGGCAGTTTCCTACAATGAGCAGTTCTTC.

This sequence joins TRBV5-1 and TRBJ2-7; 7 positions agree with TRBD2. Germline assignment: CDR1 SGHRS and CDR2 YFSETQ. Losses at the gene ends were 0 bases for V and 2 bases for J; bases not matched to a gene: 8. This CDR3 region has 16 residues. For the CDR3, the DNA is TGCGCCAGCAGCTTGGAAGCGGGGCGCTTCGCCTACGAGCAGTACTTC. This gives the protein CASSLEAGRFAYEQYF.

This clonotype was observed at least ten times. J is TRBJ2-5 and V is TRBV10-3, with a possible D match to TRBD1 (5 bases). CDR3 size: 14 residues. The germline gives CDR1 ENHRY, CDR2 SYGVKD. V was clipped by 6 bases and J by 0 bases, with 11 bases between them. CDR3 bases: TGTGCCATCAGCCCGACAGCGAACCAAGAGACCCAGTACTTC. It yields the protein CAISPTANQETQYF.

This clonotype was seen only a few times. The chain joins TRBV4-1 to TRBJ1-2, with D perhaps TRBD1 (5 bases). The CDR3 loop spans 14 amino acids. With 5 bases removed from V and 8 bases from J, the gap between germline ends came to 18 bases. Germline values: CDR1 MGHRA, CDR2 YSYEKL. CDR3 coding DNA: TGCGCCAGCAGCGCCCGGGGCCCGGAAACGGGCTACACCTTC. Protein: CASSARGPETGYTF.

This clonotype was observed many times. The chain is built from TRBV4-2 and TRBJ2-5; 11 bases match TRBD2. Germline lookup yields CDR1 LGHNA and CDR2 YNFKEQ. The CDR3 totals 14 residues. J was trimmed by 2 bases and V by 4 bases; bases with no gene match: 0. This chain's CDR3 is CASSPSGRQETQYF. The CDR3 DNA reads TGTGCCAGCAGCCCTAGCGGGAGGCAAGAGACCCAGTACTTC.

This clonotype appeared a few times. V is TRBV28 and J is TRBJ2-3; a possible D gene is TRBD2 (6 bases). This CDR3 region has 16 residues. CDR1 and CDR2 from the germline V gene are MDHEN and SYDVKM. The ends were cut back, 5 bases at V and 1 base at J, with 16 bases in the middle. CDR3 in DNA: TGTGCCAGCAGTCCGGTCTCAGCGGGCCGCACAGATACGCAGTATTTT. It specifies CASSPVSAGRTDTQYF.